The 4 T cell receptor beta chains below all came from one sample that was sequenced in a study of shared clonotypes between healthy human individuals. Libraries were prepared by immunoSEQ multiplex PCR; TCRdb keeps only in-frame clonotypes and omits some of them. The sample consists of approximately 1.9 million clones, about 93% of them appearing once. Positively selected for CCR7, the CD45RO-negative cells used as naive CD8 cells excluded terminally differentiated effector memory CD45RA+ cells. The sample comprised naive CD8+ T cells from PBMCs. The receptors were sampled from a man aged 18-30 years in good health. Some clones in this sample may be carry-over from other donors' samples.

The DNA of the CDR3 is TGTGCCAGCAGCCAAGATCGGGGCAGATACTCTGGAAACACCATATATTTT. Residues: CASSQDRGRYSGNTIYF. This chain uses TRBV14 with TRBJ1-3; D perhaps matches TRBD1 (5 bases). This CDR3 comprises 17 residues. V lost 0 bases and J lost 0, with 12 bases in between. The germline CDR1 and CDR2 sequences are SGHDN and FVKESK.

This sequence joins TRBV21-1 and TRBJ2-1; the table's TRBD2 call for D was not verified on the DNA. TRBV21-1 is a pseudogene locus. The CDR3 is made up of 14 amino acids. CDR3: CASLSGRTYNEQFF. In DNA, the CDR3 is TGTGCCAGCCTAAGCGGGAGGACCTACAATGAGCAGTTCTTC.

The chain couples TRBV28 to TRBJ1-4; D gene unclear. The CDR3 covers 18 residues. Per germline, CDR1 MDHEN and CDR2 SYDVKM. V gave up 1 base and J gave up 4 bases, with 19 bases separating them. The CDR3 protein is CASSLYSPLFGFNEKLFF. The CDR3 region has the DNA TGTGCCAGCAGTTTATATTCCCCACTATTCGGGTTTAATGAAAAACTGTTTTTT.

The chain combines TRBV6-1 with TRBJ2-7; a weak D match, TRBD2 (5 bases). Germline CDR1 reads MNHNS; CDR2 reads SASEGT. Trimming cost V 1 base and J 0 bases, with 10 bases left between them. The CDR3 has 15 residues. CDR3 bases: TGTGCCAGCAGTGAAGTGTCGGGGAGCTCCTACGAGCAGTACTTC. Protein sequence: CASSEVSGSSYEQYF.